The 27 T cell receptor beta chains below come from one sample, sequenced in a study of blood T cells in healthy people across ages (dated by TCRdb to between 2014 and 2017). To prepare the library, 5' RACE was applied. Sequencing was performed on an Illumina HiSeq 2500. The second PCR ran for about 6 to 12 cycles and used a J-beta primer mix along with a sample-barcoded 5' primer. The public reads were run again by TCRdb, first through fastp at Q25 and then through MiXCR, and only productive beta chains were kept. Each CDR3 protein gets just one entry, which takes the most common genes and DNA from the rows behind it. This sample has 800,000 or so distinct CDR3 sequences in its table, and more than 20% of those were observed once. Of the sample, around 3.6% falls within the top ten clones. The data also belong to a second study, concerning T cells of mothers and their children.

Material for sequencing was blood. The receptors here all came from a boy under 18 in good health.

This chain connects TRBV28 to TRBJ1-2; 8 bases are shared with TRBD1. The CDR3 covers 14 residues. Germline values: CDR1 MDHEN, CDR2 SYDVKM. The trim removed 6 bases at V and 4 bases at J, leaving 7 bases unmatched. CDR3 in DNA: TGTGCCAGCAGGCGCACAGGGGGAGGCTATGGCTACACCTTC. Translating gives CASRRTGGGYGYTF.

The chain employs TRBV5-1 and TRBJ2-3; D is unclear. This CDR3 has 13 residues. With 5 bases removed from V and 2 bases from J, the gap between germline ends came to 9 bases. Germline CDR1 SGHRS, CDR2 YFSETQ. CDR3 in DNA: TGCGCCAGCAGGCTAGGTTACACAGATACGCAGTATTTT. It codes for CASRLGYTDTQYF.

The V call is TRBV5-5, the J call TRBJ2-7; D uncertain. Deletions cut 0 bases from V and 1 base from J, with 11 bases between. The CDR3 extends over 15 amino acids. The germline CDR1 and CDR2 sequences are SGHKS and YYEKEE (reference sequence). The chain's CDR3 is CASSLVLGGSYEQYF. The CDR3 nucleotides are TGTGCCAGCAGCTTGGTTTTGGGCGGATCCTACGAGCAGTACTTC.

This clonotype has more than one count but fewer than ten. J is TRBJ1-1 and V is TRBV29-1, with 8 bases lining up with TRBD1. There are 10 residues in the CDR3. CDR1 is SQVTM, CDR2 ANQGSEA, per germline. In DNA form, the CDR3 reads TGCAGGACAGGGGTCACTGAAGCTTTCTTT. Translation: CRTGVTEAFF.

The chain's CDR3 is CASSFPNTSGNTIYF. CDR3 nucleotides: TGTGCCAGCAGCTTTCCTAACACCTCTGGAAACACCATATATTTT. The V gene is TRBV7-3, the J gene TRBJ1-3; D not certain. The V gene's germline CDR1 is SGHTA and CDR2 FQGTGA. With 3 bases removed from V and 0 bases from J, the gap between germline ends came to 9 bases. CDR3 size: 15 residues.

This clonotype was seen a handful of times. This chain joins TRBV20-1 and TRBJ2-1; D may be TRBD2 (6 bases). Judging by the DNA end, TRBJ2-4 fits better; the J call may be wrong. The germline V gene encodes CDR1 DFQATT and CDR2 SNEGSKA (reference sequence). The CDR3 extends over 10 amino acids. CDR3 sequence: CSAESSAQYF. For the CDR3, the DNA is TGCAGTGCGGAATCTAGCGCTCAGTACTTC.

This clonotype was observed a few times. The CDR3 here is CASSQVPAGGSTGELFF. The CDR3 nucleotides are TGCGCCAGCAGCCAAGTCCCGGCAGGGGGGAGCACCGGGGAGCTGTTTTTT. The chain combines TRBV4-3 with TRBJ2-2; tentatively, D is TRBD1 (7 bases). Germline V gene data show CDR1 as LGHNA and CDR2 as YSLEER. The CDR3 sequence is 17 residues long. V gave up 1 base and J gave up 4 bases, with 16 bases separating them.

This clonotype was seen a few times. The genes are TRBV20-1 and TRBJ2-1; D is undetermined. Germline V gene data show CDR1 as DFQATT and CDR2 as SNEGSKA (reference sequence). The CDR3 has 11 amino acids. The V gene lost 7 bases and the J gene lost 4 bases, with 8 bases spanning the gap. CDR3 sequence reads: CSGSAYNEQFF. CDR3 nucleotides: TGCAGTGGCAGCGCGTACAATGAGCAGTTCTTC.

The chain links TRBV5-1 to TRBJ2-3; 10 nucleotides agree with TRBD2. Germline CDR1 and CDR2: SGHRS and YFSETQ. The J segment lost 6 bases and the V segment lost 3 bases, leaving 10 bases of the junction unmatched. The CDR3 has 16 residues. The CDR3 reads CASSSTSGGASDTQYF. CDR3 DNA: TGCGCCAGCAGCTCCACAAGCGGGGGGGCCTCGGATACGCAGTATTTT.

The V call is TRBV4-3, the J call TRBJ2-7; 9 positions agree with TRBD2. The junction had 5 bases not matched to a gene; V was cut back by 2 bases and J by 3 bases. This CDR3 is 15 amino acids long. Germline V gene sequence: CDR1 LGHNA, CDR2 YSLEER. This CDR3 reads CASSQIAGAGYEQYF. In nucleotides, the CDR3 is TGCGCCAGCAGCCAAATAGCGGGAGCTGGCTACGAGCAGTACTTC.

The chain recombines TRBV29-1 with TRBJ1-4; unclear D gene. Germline V lookup: CDR1 SQVTM, CDR2 ANQGSEA. The CDR3 loop spans 13 amino acids. V gave up 4 bases and J gave up 2 bases, with 8 bases separating them. The CDR3 DNA is TGCAGCGTTGCGGGGAGTACTAATGAAAAACTGTTTTTT. Translating gives CSVAGSTNEKLFF.

J is TRBJ1-5 and V is TRBV6-5; 8 nucleotides match TRBD1. The V gene end was trimmed by 0 bases and the J gene end by 2 bases; junction bases not matched to a gene: 6. Looked up from germline, CDR1 is MNHEY and CDR2 is SVGAGI. The CDR3 has 17 residues. Here the CDR3 reads CASSYSVTTGGNQPQHF. In DNA, the CDR3 is TGTGCCAGCAGTTACTCGGTAACGACAGGGGGCAATCAGCCCCAGCATTTT.

The J gene is TRBJ1-4, the V gene TRBV6-2 or TRBV6-3; tentative D call: TRBD1 (5 bases). Germline V gives CDR1 MNHEY, CDR2 SVGEGT. Trimming pared 2 bases from V and 8 bases from J, leaving 18 bases between. This CDR3 has 16 residues. The CDR3 DNA reads TGTGCCAGCAGTTACGTACCGGGACCTTCGGGGGAAAAACTGTTTTTT. This translates into CASSYVPGPSGEKLFF.

CDR3: CASLGRAGGYNEQFF. The CDR3 DNA reads as TGTGCCAGCTTAGGAAGAGCGGGAGGCTACAATGAGCAGTTCTTC. V gene TRBV12-3 or TRBV12-4 combines with J gene TRBJ2-5, with 9 bases that match TRBD2. Gene TRBJ2-1 matches the end of the DNA better, so the J call may be wrong. The CDR3 spans 15 residues.

The V call is TRBV18, the J call TRBJ1-3, with D possibly TRBD1 on 5 matching bases. The germline V gene encodes CDR1 KGHSH and CDR2 LQKENI. The CDR3 contains 18 residues. Trimming left V 1 base short and J 0 bases short, with 16 bases between. CDR3 in DNA: TGTGCCAGCTCACCACTCCAGACAGCTGGGGGCTCTGGAAACACCATATATTTT. Its protein product is CASSPLQTAGGSGNTIYF.

The sample holds a few counts of this clonotype. The genes are TRBV7-2 and TRBJ2-1; a weak D match, TRBD2 (6 bases). Trimming pared 6 bases from V and 4 bases from J, leaving 16 bases between. The CDR3 totals 15 residues. Germline V gives CDR1 SGHTA, CDR2 FQGNSA. The CDR3 nucleotides are TGTGCCAGCAGTAAGGGGAGGATTCAGTACAATGAGCAGTTCTTC. Its translation is CASSKGRIQYNEQFF.

This sequence joins TRBV12-3 or TRBV12-4 and TRBJ1-2, with D hard to call. Trimming removed 7 bases at V and 8 bases at J, with 23 bases between. The CDR3 consists of 15 residues. CDR3 sequence: CASTPLKAAVWGYTF. As DNA, the CDR3 is TGTGCCAGCACCCCTCTTAAGGCGGCAGTGTGGGGCTACACCTTC.

In this sample, this clonotype turned up a few times. The V call is TRBV7-9, the J call TRBJ1-4; 7 nucleotides line up with TRBD1. Germline values: CDR1 SEHNR, CDR2 FQNEAQ (reference sequence). CDR3 length: 16 amino acids. J gave up 5 bases and V 3 bases, and 9 bases lay outside the gene matches. CDR3: CASSFGTGAQNEKLFF. The CDR3 coding sequence is TGTGCCAGCAGCTTCGGCACAGGGGCCCAAAATGAAAAACTGTTTTTT.

This chain links TRBV7-8 with TRBJ1-1, with a weak D call TRBD1 (5 bases). The germline V gene has CDR1 SGHVS and CDR2 FQNEAQ. V lost 2 bases and J 0 bases, leaving 19 bases between the germline ends. This CDR3 contains 18 residues. The CDR3 nucleotides are TGTGCCAGCAGCTTACTACGGGGGGAGCGTGGCATGAACACTGAAGCTTTCTTT. This sequence encodes CASSLLRGERGMNTEAFF. The whole variable domain, remainder taken from reference TRBV7-8 and TRBJ1-1, is GAGVSQSPRYKVAKRGQDVALRCDPISGHVSLFWYQQALGQGPEFLTYFQNEAQLDKSGLPSDRFFAERPEGSVSTLKIQRTQQEDSAVYLCASSLLRGERGMNTEAFFGQGTRLTVV.

This clonotype has only a few counts. The chain employs TRBV19 and TRBJ2-5, with D perhaps TRBD1 or TRBD2 (5 bases each). This CDR3 comprises 13 residues. Germline V gives CDR1 LNHDA, CDR2 SQIVND (reference sequence). The germline V and J ends were trimmed by 6 bases and 6 bases, with 14 bases remaining between them. The CDR3 is CASSMGDRQTQYF. The CDR3 bases are TGTGCCAGTAGCATGGGGGATCGGCAGACCCAGTACTTC.

The CDR3 here is CASSLVWYETQYF. CDR3 coding DNA: TGCGCCAGCAGCTTGGTGTGGTATGAGACCCAGTACTTC. V gene TRBV5-1 combines with J gene TRBJ2-5; D is unresolved. Trimming shortened V by 0 bases and J by 5 bases, and 8 bases separated the two germline ends. Per the germline V gene, CDR1 is SGHRS and CDR2 is YFSETQ. The CDR3 is 13 residues long.

This clonotype turned up a few times. This chain uses TRBV4-1 with TRBJ2-1; tentatively, D is TRBD1 (7 bases). The ends were cut back, 1 base at V and 8 bases at J, with 12 bases in the middle. Germline CDR1 reads MGHRA; CDR2 reads YSYEKL. CDR3 length equals 14 residues. The DNA of the CDR3 is TGCGCCAGCAGCCAAGCTGACAGGGAGGATGAGCAGTTCTTC. Amino acid sequence: CASSQADREDEQFF.

This clonotype was found a few times. V and J are TRBV4-3 and TRBJ2-3, with D unclear. CDR1 is LGHNA, CDR2 YSLEER, per germline. V dropped 4 bases and J dropped 6 bases, with 17 bases sitting between them. CDR3 length: 15 residues. The CDR3 spells CASSPAFPASDTQYF. CDR3 DNA: TGCGCCAGCAGCCCCGCCTTCCCCGCGAGCGATACGCAGTATTTT.

The rearrangement uses TRBV7-2 and TRBJ2-7; D uncertain. Germline CDR1 reads SGHTA; CDR2 reads FQGNSA. This CDR3 has 13 residues. Trimming cost V 2 bases and J 2 bases, with 7 bases left between them. The CDR3 bases are TGTGCCAGCAGCTTATTCGGAGCCTACGAGCAGTACTTC. Translation gives CASSLFGAYEQYF.

This clonotype has only a few counts. The chain has TRBV28 and TRBJ1-2; a possible D gene is TRBD1 (6 bases). CDR1 MDHEN and CDR2 SYDVKM come from the germline V gene. V was pared by 6 bases and J by 8 bases, with 25 bases between. The length of the CDR3 is 16 residues. The CDR3 bases are TGTGCCAGCAGCCATATATCCGGGACAACCGAAGGAGGCTACACCTTC. Its translation is CASSHISGTTEGGYTF.

This clonotype was observed a handful of times. V gene TRBV27 combines with J gene TRBJ2-3; TRBD2 matches at 8 bases. Germline lookup yields CDR1 MNHEY and CDR2 SMNVEV (reference sequence). The CDR3 runs 15 residues. The trim removed 4 bases at V and 7 bases at J, leaving 10 bases unmatched. The CDR3, as DNA: TGTGCCAGCAGTTCACCAGCGGGGGAGGTATATACGCAGTATTTT. Translating gives CASSSPAGEVYTQYF.

CDR3 residues: CASSLDPRATQYF. The CDR3 nucleotides are TGTGCCAGCAGCTTAGATCCTAGAGCTACCCAGTACTTC. The chain has TRBV7-8 and TRBJ2-5; D is ambiguous. The CDR3 consists of 13 residues. The germline gives CDR1 SGHVS, CDR2 FQNEAQ. V was cut by 1 base and J by 8 bases, with 11 bases left in between.